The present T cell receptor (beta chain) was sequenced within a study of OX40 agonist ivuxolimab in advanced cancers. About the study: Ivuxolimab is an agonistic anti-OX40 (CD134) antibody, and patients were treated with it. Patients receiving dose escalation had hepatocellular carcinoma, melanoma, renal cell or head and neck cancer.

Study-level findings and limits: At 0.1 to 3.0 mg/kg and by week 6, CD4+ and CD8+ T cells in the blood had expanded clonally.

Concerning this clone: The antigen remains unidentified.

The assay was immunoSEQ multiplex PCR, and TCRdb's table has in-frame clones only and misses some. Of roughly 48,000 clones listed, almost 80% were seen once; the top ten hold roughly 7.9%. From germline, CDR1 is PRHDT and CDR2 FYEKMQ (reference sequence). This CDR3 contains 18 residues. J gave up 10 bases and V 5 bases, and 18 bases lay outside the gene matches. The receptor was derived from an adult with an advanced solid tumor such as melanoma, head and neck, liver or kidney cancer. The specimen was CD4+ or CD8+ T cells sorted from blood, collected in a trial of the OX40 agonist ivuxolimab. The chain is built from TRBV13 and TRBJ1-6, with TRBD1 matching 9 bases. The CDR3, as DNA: TGTGCCAGCAGCACAGAACTATATGGACAGGGGATGGGATCACCCCTCCACTTT. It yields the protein CASSTELYGQGMGSPLHF.